The 30 T cell receptor beta chains below come from one sample, sequenced in a study of T cells in Graves' hyperthyroidism and ophthalmopathy. Template material for amplifying TCR beta CDR3 regions consisted of RNA transcripts. TCR CDR3 regions were first amplified by RT-PCR with HTBI primers. TCRdb reprocessed the multiplex PCR reads via MiXCR and lists one record per CDR3 protein. The sample has hundreds of thousands of distinct CDR3 sequences, over 35% seen once; the top ten hold around 9.3%. The sequenced sample consisted of blood. The source of these receptors is a man aged 18 to 30 with Graves' hyperthyroidism.

This sequence joins TRBV2 and TRBJ2-7; D unresolved. This CDR3 region has 15 residues. Trimming removed 4 bases at V and 1 base at J, with 14 bases between. Looked up from germline, CDR1 is SNHLY and CDR2 is FYNNEI. The CDR3 spells CASSANPDFSYEQYF. The CDR3 nucleotides read TGTGCCAGCAGTGCCAACCCCGACTTTTCCTACGAGCAGTACTTC.

To note about this clonotype: A clone one base away is much larger, so this may be a read error. The chain couples TRBV29-1 to TRBJ2-2, with 8 bases identical to TRBD1. The CDR3 has 12 amino acids. Germline lookup yields CDR1 SQVTM and CDR2 ANQGSEA. This chain's CDR3 is CPGQGNTGELFF. The CDR3 region has the DNA TGCCCTGGACAGGGTAACACCGGGGAGCTGTTTTTT.

V is TRBV6-5 and J is TRBJ1-1; 7 bases match TRBD1. CDR1 is MNHEY and CDR2 is SVGAGI in the germline V gene. Trimming cost V 5 bases and J 5 bases; bases outside gene matches: 11. This CDR3 has 15 residues. The CDR3 bases are TGTGCCAGCAGTGAAGAGGGTAGGGGGCGAACTGAAGCTTTCTTT. Protein sequence: CASSEEGRGRTEAFF.

This rearrangement joins TRBV20-1 to TRBJ1-2; D is perhaps TRBD1 (6 bases). Trimming removed 6 bases from V and 0 bases from J, with 20 bases in between. The CDR3 covers 16 residues. From germline, CDR1 is DFQATT and CDR2 SNEGSKA (reference sequence). Here the CDR3 reads CSAGGSGQMTNYGYTF. The CDR3, as DNA: TGCAGTGCAGGGGGATCCGGACAGATGACTAACTATGGCTACACCTTC.

The chain recombines TRBV13 with TRBJ1-1, with D perhaps matching TRBD1 (6 bases). Trimming took 5 bases from V and 1 from J, leaving 17 bases between them. Per germline, CDR1 PRHDT and CDR2 FYEKMQ (reference sequence). CDR3 length equals 16 residues. CDR3 nucleotide sequence: TGTGCCAGCAGCCTCACGGGAGGGGGTCGGAACACTGAAGCTTTCTTT. Protein sequence: CASSLTGGGRNTEAFF.

This clonotype was detected a few times. The V and J genes are TRBV29-1 and TRBJ1-4, with D unresolved. The CDR3 covers 13 residues. Germline V gene sequence: CDR1 SQVTM, CDR2 ANQGSEA. The V and J ends lost 4 bases and 8 bases respectively, with 14 bases between them. The CDR3 nucleotides are TGCAGCGTTGGCGGCAGCGGGAGGGAAAAACTGTTTTTT. Protein product: CSVGGSGREKLFF.

The sample holds many counts of this clonotype. The chain employs TRBV7-6 and TRBJ2-5; 7 bases align to TRBD1. Germline assignment: CDR1 SGHVS and CDR2 FNYEAQ. The CDR3 consists of 14 residues. V was pared by 5 bases and J by 5 bases, with 8 bases of the junction left unmatched. CDR3 sequence: CASSINDRAETQYF. CDR3 sequence (DNA): TGTGCCAGCAGCATCAACGACAGGGCCGAGACCCAGTACTTC.

This clonotype appeared a few times. This chain connects TRBV20-1 to TRBJ1-1; D is ambiguous. Germline-derived CDR1 and CDR2 are DFQATT and SNEGSKA (reference sequence). The V and J ends lost 8 bases and 1 base respectively, with 11 bases between them. This CDR3 has 12 residues. The CDR3 region is CSPRAKNTEAFF. The CDR3 DNA follows: TGCAGTCCCCGGGCCAAGAACACTGAAGCTTTCTTT.

Concerning this clonotype: A much larger clone is a single base away; this may be a read error. This chain joins TRBV7-9 and TRBJ1-6; the D gene is possibly TRBD1 (5 bases). Germline V lookup: CDR1 SEHNR, CDR2 FQNEAQ (reference sequence). There are 11 residues in the CDR3. Trimming took off 4 bases at V and 15 bases at J, with 10 bases between the two ends. The CDR3 DNA reads TGTGCCAGCAGCTCCCGGCAGGGCCTCCACTTT. This translates into CASSSRQGLHF.

This clonotype came up many times. The chain employs TRBV5-1 and TRBJ1-1, with 7 bases aligning to TRBD1. The CDR3 sequence is 15 residues long. With V trimmed by 0 bases and J by 4 bases, 6 bases remained unmatched. Germline assignment: CDR1 SGHRS and CDR2 YFSETQ. This CDR3 is CASSLGTGGSTEAFF. CDR3 sequence (DNA): TGCGCCAGCAGCTTGGGGACAGGCGGGTCCACTGAAGCTTTCTTT.

Many counts were recorded for this clonotype. CDR3 region: CSAQAFEETQYF. In DNA, the CDR3 is TGCAGTGCGCAGGCCTTTGAAGAGACCCAGTACTTC. This sequence joins TRBV20-1 and TRBJ2-5; no clear D. Germline V gene lookup returns CDR1 DFQATT and CDR2 SNEGSKA (reference sequence). This CDR3 comprises 12 residues. The germline V and J ends were trimmed by 6 bases and 3 bases, with 11 bases remaining between them.

This clonotype was seen many times. V gene TRBV29-1 combines with J gene TRBJ2-7; D perhaps matches TRBD2 (5 bases). The CDR3 is made up of 13 amino acids. Trimming cost V 1 base and J 5 bases, with 12 bases left between them. In germline, CDR1 is SQVTM, CDR2 ANQGSEA. The CDR3 protein is CSVEGTQSDEQYF. CDR3 DNA sequence: TGCAGCGTTGAAGGGACTCAATCGGACGAGCAGTACTTC.

The genes are TRBV29-1 and TRBJ2-7; 8 positions agree with TRBD1. V trimming: 8 bases; J trimming: 6 bases; junction bases outside the gene matches: 6. Germline loops: CDR1 SQVTM, CDR2 ANQGSEA. The CDR3 consists of 11 residues. Here the CDR3 DNA reads TGCAGCTCCGGACAGGGTGTCGAGCAGTACTTC. It encodes CSSGQGVEQYF.

The chain combines TRBV4-1 with TRBJ1-1; 12 bases fit TRBD1. CDR3 length: 14 amino acids. Looked up from germline, CDR1 is MGHRA and CDR2 is YSYEKL. V shed 4 bases and J 13 bases; nucleotides not matched to a gene: 10. For the CDR3, the DNA is TGCGCCAGCAGCCCGGGGACAGGGGGCGACGAGGTTTTCTTT. Protein: CASSPGTGGDEVFF.

This clonotype was counted ten times or more. The genes are TRBV20-1 and TRBJ1-1; D is possibly TRBD1 (5 bases). Germline CDR1 DFQATT, CDR2 SNEGSKA (reference sequence). V gave up 1 base and J gave up 10 bases, with 7 bases separating them. This CDR3 spans 10 amino acids. CDR3 amino acids: CSARAGGAFF. The DNA of the CDR3 is TGCAGTGCTAGAGCCGGGGGAGCTTTCTTT.

In this sample, this clonotype turned up a few times. CDR3 residues: CASSFSAGTNTGELFF. CDR3 bases: TGCGCCAGCAGCTTCTCAGCGGGGACGAACACCGGGGAGCTGTTTTTT. The chain uses TRBV5-1 and TRBJ2-2, with 7 bases lining up with TRBD2. CDR3 size: 16 residues. CDR1 and CDR2 (germline): SGHRS, YFSETQ. With V trimmed by 2 bases and J by 0 bases, 4 bases remained unmatched.

The CDR3, as DNA: TGTGCCAGCAGTGGGGGGATCGAGAATGAAAAACTGTTTTTT. Its translation: CASSGGIENEKLFF. J is TRBJ1-4 and V is TRBV7-9; the D gene is possibly TRBD1 (5 bases). The CDR3 is 14 residues long. Per the germline V gene, CDR1 is SEHNR and CDR2 is FQNEAQ (reference sequence). Trimming stripped 6 bases from V and 5 bases from J, with 13 bases between.

Worth noting for this clonotype: This may stem from a read error, because a much larger clone lies one nucleotide away. V and J are TRBV15 and TRBJ2-5, with 11 bases that match TRBD2. The CDR3 length is 15 residues. Germline-derived CDR1 and CDR2 are LNHNV and YYDKDF (reference sequence). This CDR3 is CATSRPGLAEETRYF. The CDR3 nucleotides are TGTGCCACCAGCAGGCCGGGACTAGCGGAAGAGACCCGGTACTTC. The variable domain in full, with the rest retrieved from reference TRBV15 and TRBJ2-5, is DAMVIQNPRYQVTQFGKPVTLSCSQTLNHNVMYWYQQKSSQAPKLLFHYYDKDFNNEADTPDNFQSRRPNTSFCFLDIRSPGLGDTAMYLCATSRPGLAEETRYFGPGTRLLVL.

There are a few counts of this clonotype. The chain recombines TRBV7-2 with TRBJ1-3; D possibly corresponds to TRBD1 (5 bases). The CDR3 contains 15 residues. In germline, CDR1 is SGHTA, CDR2 FQGNSA. V gave up 6 bases and J gave up 3 bases, with 15 bases separating them. CDR3 nucleotides: TGTGCCAGCAGTCACCCACCGGGGGGTGGAAACACCATATATTTT. Translation: CASSHPPGGGNTIYF.

This clonotype occurred a few times. V and J are TRBV19 and TRBJ1-6; D unclear. V was cut by 6 bases and J by 8 bases, with 11 bases left in between. In germline, CDR1 is LNHDA, CDR2 SQIVND (reference sequence). This CDR3 region has 13 residues. The chain's CDR3 is CASSPFGDSPLHF. CDR3 bases: TGTGCCAGTAGCCCCTTCGGGGATTCACCCCTCCACTTT.

Comment on this clonotype: A much bigger clone sits one base away, suggesting this may be a read error. This likely comes from a read error, as the CDR3 has no conserved phenylalanine or tryptophan at its end. The chain carries TRBV15 and TRBJ2-2, with TRBD2 identical over 8 bases. This CDR3 is built from 15 residues. The V and J ends lost 3 bases and 2 bases, in that order; junction bases with no gene match: 2. Germline V gene sequence: CDR1 LNHNV, CDR2 YYDKDF (reference sequence). CDR3 sequence: CATSSGRGNTGELFS. The CDR3 coding sequence is TGTGCCACCAGCAGCGGGAGGGGTAACACCGGGGAGCTGTTTTCT.

In its sample, this clonotype was seen a few times. This chain joins TRBV5-1 and TRBJ2-5; D not resolved. CDR1 SGHRS and CDR2 YFSETQ come from the germline V gene. V lost 3 bases and J 3 bases, leaving 12 bases between the germline ends. The CDR3 totals 14 residues. The CDR3 is CASSSADSKETQYF. The CDR3 region has the DNA TGCGCCAGCAGCTCCGCTGATTCAAAAGAGACCCAGTACTTC.

This clonotype was found many times. The CDR3 spells CATSESAHNQPQHF. CDR3 coding DNA: TGTGCCACCAGTGAATCGGCCCACAATCAGCCCCAGCATTTT. This chain joins TRBV24-1 and TRBJ1-5; D not certain. The CDR3 spans 14 residues. With 4 bases removed from V and 3 bases from J, the gap between germline ends came to 9 bases. Germline CDR1 is KGHDR and CDR2 is SFDVKD.

This clonotype was picked up many times. The chain joins TRBV10-3 to TRBJ2-7; a possible D gene is TRBD2 (7 bases). Trimming took off 0 bases at V and 3 bases at J, with 12 bases between the two ends. CDR1 and CDR2 from the germline V gene are ENHRY and SYGVKD. The CDR3 sequence is 15 residues long. CDR3 in DNA: TGTGCCATCAGTGAGTCAGGGGGGGCCTACTACGAGCAGTACTTC. Protein sequence: CAISESGGAYYEQYF.

The rearrangement joins TRBV10-3 to TRBJ2-2, with 7 positions matching TRBD2. V gave up 8 bases and J gave up 0 bases; unmatched junction bases: 12. CDR3 length: 17 residues. In germline, CDR1 is ENHRY, CDR2 SYGVKD. The CDR3, as DNA: TGTGCCATCGGCCGTGGGCGGGAGTTAACGAACACCGGGGAGCTGTTTTTT. Translated, it gives CAIGRGRELTNTGELFF.

This clonotype has a count of ten or more. The genes are TRBV29-1 and TRBJ1-2, with D possibly TRBD1 on 5 matching bases. The ends were cut back, 3 bases at V and 2 bases at J, with 13 bases in the middle. The CDR3 is made up of 14 amino acids. Germline lookup yields CDR1 SQVTM and CDR2 ANQGSEA. The CDR3 DNA sequence: TGCAGCGTTGATTTGGGGGTGGCGAACTATGGCTACACCTTC. It encodes CSVDLGVANYGYTF.

The chain uses TRBV5-6 and TRBJ1-1; D ambiguous. The CDR3 contains 14 residues. Trimming removed 0 bases at V and 7 bases at J, with 13 bases between. Germline CDR1 SGHDT, CDR2 YYEEEE. CDR3 in amino acids: CASSLEGKGLEAFF. The DNA of the CDR3 is TGTGCCAGCAGCTTGGAAGGGAAAGGGCTTGAAGCTTTCTTT. The complete variable domain, with remaining parts taken from reference TRBV5-6 and TRBJ1-1, reads DAGVTQSPTHLIKTRGQQVTLRCSPKSGHDTVSWYQQALGQGPQFIFQYYEEEERQRGNFPDRFSGHQFPNYSSELNVNALLLGDSALYLCASSLEGKGLEAFFGQGTRLTVV.

In this sample, this clonotype turned up many times. V usage is TRBV5-6 and J usage is TRBJ1-1, with D possibly being TRBD1 (6 bases). The CDR3 is 13 residues long. Trimming took off 1 base at V and 10 bases at J, with 14 bases between the two ends. CDR1 is SGHDT, CDR2 YYEEEE, per germline. The CDR3 DNA reads as TGTGCCAGCAGCTTGTCGGGGGGGCGCGTAGCTTTCTTT. It translates to CASSLSGGRVAFF.

The chain joins TRBV2 to TRBJ2-5; D gene ambiguous. The germline CDR1 and CDR2 sequences are SNHLY and FYNNEI. The CDR3 runs to 16 residues. Trimming removed 2 bases from V and 0 bases from J, with 13 bases in between. The CDR3 is CASSERLGTYQETQYF. CDR3 nucleotides: TGTGCCAGCAGTGAACGATTGGGCACTTACCAAGAGACCCAGTACTTC.

The genes are TRBV10-3 and TRBJ1-6; no clear D gene. CDR3 length: 14 amino acids. V was trimmed by 6 bases and J by 1 base, leaving 7 bases between them. CDR1 ENHRY and CDR2 SYGVKD come from the germline V gene. In DNA, the CDR3 is TGTGCCATCAGCCCCGGGTCCTATAATTCACCCCTCCACTTT. Translating it yields CAISPGSYNSPLHF.